The TCR beta chain under discussion was sequenced for a study of blood T cell repertoires in COVID-19. As for the study in general: The United States, Italy and Spain supplied acute and convalescent COVID-19 samples. Nucleic acid was either cDNA or gDNA, and it came from T cells, B-cell-depleted T cells, or PBMCs.

This clone was detected only once. Original methodology: Cell counts per sample came from amplifying reference gene primers. The assay was immunoSEQ multiplex PCR, and TCRdb's table has in-frame clones only and misses some. For V, J and clone size, that table is used; D and trimming come from the DNA. The sample has 310,000 or so clones, around 86% seen once; the top ten hold 1.5% to 2%. The clonotype was recovered from a woman between 45 and 65 years old with acute or convalescent COVID-19. Material for sequencing was peripheral blood.

Here the CDR3 reads CASRPIRGTEAFF. CDR3 bases: TGTGCCAGCAGGCCGATCCGCGGGACTGAAGCTTTCTTT. The chain has TRBV6-5 and TRBJ1-1; D is uncertain. Germline V gene lookup returns CDR1 MNHEY and CDR2 SVGAGI. The germline V and J ends were trimmed by 6 bases and 5 bases, with 13 bases remaining between them. The CDR3 contains 13 residues.